Described below is a single TCR beta chain sequence and its context. The antigen is undetermined. Generated by immunoSEQ multiplex PCR, the TCRdb table keeps only in-frame clones and is missing some. In the table there are 110,000 to 150,000 clones, over 90% of which are singletons. This sample was taken from a study of T cell responses to AZD1222 COVID-19 vaccine. The CDR3 has 15 amino acids. With 2 bases clipped from V and 6 bases from J, the junction kept 5 bases outside the gene matches. Germline CDR1 SGHTA, CDR2 FQGNSA. The study, taken as a whole, reports: The CD4 TCRs associated with vaccination extended across spike and predominated at 160-218 and 743-854. Two AZD1222 doses significantly raised spike-specific TCR breadth and depth over controls.

The TCR sequence derives from an adult in good health. The specimen was peripheral blood, collected on day 0 of AZD1222 vaccination. This rearrangement joins TRBV7-2 to TRBJ1-4; 8 bases are a match to TRBD1. The CDR3 sequence: CASSLSGGIDEKLFF. The CDR3 nucleotides read TGTGCCAGCAGCTTATCAGGGGGCATAGATGAAAAACTGTTTTTT.